These 31 T cell receptor beta chains came from one sample sequenced in a study of vaccination and CD4 T cells after COVID-19. Sequencing of cultured CD4+ T cell DNA used the Oncomine TCR Beta short-read assay. Using its own MiXCR run on the PCR reads, TCRdb lists one record per CDR3 protein. The sample has more than 15,000 distinct CDR3 sequences; around 68% are singletons. Antigen specificity for these receptors is unknown. Sample treatment: roughly ten-day PBMC culture with coronavirus spike peptide pools or control peptides (ViraFEST assay). The source material was CD4+ T cells from blood, cultured in vitro. The receptors come from a human donor who had recovered from COVID-19.

The rearrangement uses TRBV19 and TRBJ2-6; 7 bases align to TRBD1. The CDR3 is 17 residues long. V gave up 1 base and J gave up 2 bases; unmatched junction bases: 5. CDR1 and CDR2 (germline): LNHDA, SQIVND (reference sequence). Here the CDR3 reads CASSIGQGKAGANVLTF. The CDR3 DNA reads TGTGCCAGTAGTATAGGACAGGGCAAGGCTGGGGCCAACGTCCTGACTTTC. Variable domain in full (rest from reference TRBV19 and TRBJ2-6): DGGITQSPKYLFRKEGQNVTLSCEQNLNHDAMYWYRQDPGQGLRLIYYSQIVNDFQKGDIAEGYSVSREKKESFPLTVTSAQKNPTAFYLCASSIGQGKAGANVLTFGAGSRLTVL.

J is TRBJ1-5 and V is TRBV20-1; possibly TRBD1 for D (6 bases). Trimming shortened V by 3 bases and J by 2 bases, and 11 bases separated the two germline ends. CDR1 and CDR2 (germline): DFQATT, SNEGSKA (reference sequence). The length of the CDR3 is 14 residues. The CDR3 DNA reads as TGCAGTGCTAGGAGGGGGGCCGGCAATCAGCCCCAGCATTTT. This sequence encodes CSARRGAGNQPQHF.

The chain is built from TRBV20-1 and TRBJ1-3; 9 positions agree with TRBD1. V lost 6 bases, J lost 5 bases, and 11 bases stayed unmatched. CDR1 DFQATT and CDR2 SNEGSKA come from the germline V gene (reference sequence). The CDR3 has 15 residues. As DNA, the CDR3 is TGCAGTGCGCGACGCGACAGGGGGGGGAGAAACACCATATATTTT. Protein sequence: CSARRDRGGRNTIYF.

The genes are TRBV20-1 and TRBJ1-2, with D maybe TRBD1 (6 bases). The ends were cut back, 5 bases at V and 11 bases at J, with 21 bases in the middle. CDR1 is DFQATT and CDR2 is SNEGSKA in the germline V gene (reference sequence). The CDR3 has 13 residues. CDR3 sequence (DNA): TGCAGTGCTCCTAAACCGGGACACGTGAAGTACACCTTC. Its protein product is CSAPKPGHVKYTF.

This chain connects TRBV19 to TRBJ1-5, with D uncertain. Germline lookup yields CDR1 LNHDA and CDR2 SQIVND (reference sequence). Deletions cut 4 bases from V and 0 bases from J, with 13 bases between. This CDR3 is built from 16 residues. CDR3 DNA sequence: TGTGCCAGTAGTAGATCGACATCCCCTAGCAATCAGCCCCAGCATTTT. This sequence encodes CASSRSTSPSNQPQHF.

The genes are TRBV6-1 and TRBJ2-3; 8 nucleotides line up with TRBD1. CDR3 length: 13 amino acids. Trimming removed 6 bases from V and 6 bases from J; junction bases left unmatched: 5. Germline CDR1 and CDR2: MNHNS and SASEGT. The CDR3 loop reads CASRTGVADTQYF. The CDR3 nucleotides read TGTGCCAGCAGGACAGGGGTTGCGGATACGCAGTATTTT.

The J gene is TRBJ2-3, the V gene TRBV6-4; 9 bases fit TRBD2. In germline, CDR1 is MRHNA, CDR2 SNTAGT. Trimming removed 3 bases from V and 7 bases from J; junction bases left unmatched: 5. There are 14 residues in the CDR3. The CDR3 is CASSEAGGPHTQYF. DNA of the CDR3: TGTGCCAGCAGTGAGGCGGGAGGGCCACATACGCAGTATTTT.

The V call is TRBV18, the J call TRBJ2-5; 10 bases are a match to TRBD2. The CDR3 has 14 amino acids. Trimming removed 4 bases from V and 1 base from J; junction bases left unmatched: 0. CDR1 and CDR2 from the germline V gene are KGHSH and LQKENI. CDR3 in DNA: TGTGCCAGCTCACTAGCGGGAGGCCAAGAGACCCAGTACTTC. Encoded protein: CASSLAGGQETQYF.

This clonotype was detected only a few times. This chain uses TRBV20-1 with TRBJ1-2; TRBD1 might be the D (5 bases). Per the germline V gene, CDR1 is DFQATT and CDR2 is SNEGSKA (reference sequence). CDR3 length: 13 amino acids. V dropped 3 bases and J dropped 3 bases, with 11 bases sitting between them. CDR3 nucleotides: TGCAGTGCTAGCCCGGGGCTGGACTATGGCTACACCTTC. It codes for CSASPGLDYGYTF.

This clonotype occurred a few times. The chain employs TRBV29-1 and TRBJ1-5; D gene unclear. The CDR3 is 10 amino acids. The V end lost 4 bases, the J end lost 6 bases, and 4 bases lay between the germline ends. Per the germline V gene, CDR1 is SQVTM and CDR2 is ANQGSEA. For the CDR3, the DNA is TGCAGCGTTGGTTCTCAGCCCCAGCATTTT. This gives the protein CSVGSQPQHF.

The chain joins TRBV18 to TRBJ1-6; TRBD1 matches at 7 bases. Germline-derived CDR1 and CDR2 are KGHSH and LQKENI. The V gene end was trimmed by 3 bases and the J gene end by 9 bases; junction bases not matched to a gene: 14. The CDR3 is 17 amino acids. This CDR3 reads CASSPSGSGGSTSPLHF. The CDR3 nucleotides are TGTGCCAGCTCACCCTCCGGTTCAGGGGGTTCAACTTCACCCCTCCACTTT.

The chain uses TRBV6-1 and TRBJ1-1; D is unresolved. Per germline, CDR1 MNHNS and CDR2 SASEGT. Between the trimmed V and J ends, which lost 5 bases and 2 bases, there was a span of 15 bases. This CDR3 region has 15 residues. CDR3 in amino acids: CASSRTDGINTEAFF. CDR3 nucleotides: TGTGCCAGCAGTCGAACGGACGGTATCAACACTGAAGCTTTCTTT.

The V gene is TRBV9, the J gene TRBJ1-6; no firm D call. Trimming took 3 bases from V and 7 from J, leaving 8 bases between them. CDR3 length: 13 residues. CDR1 SGDLS and CDR2 YYNGEE come from the germline V gene. DNA for the CDR3: TGTGCCAGCAGCGCCGCCGCGAATTCACCCCTCCACTTT. Translating it yields CASSAAANSPLHF.

In its sample, this clonotype was seen a few times. V gene TRBV14 combines with J gene TRBJ2-5, with D unclear. V was clipped by 2 bases and J by 5 bases, with 3 bases between them. This CDR3 has 11 amino acids. CDR1 and CDR2 (germline): SGHDN, FVKESK. The CDR3 protein is CASSQRETQYF. CDR3 bases: TGTGCCAGCAGCCAACGGGAGACCCAGTACTTC.

The chain couples TRBV5-1 to TRBJ1-5; D remains unclear. The CDR3 is 15 residues long. The germline V gene encodes CDR1 SGHRS and CDR2 YFSETQ. Trimming took off 0 bases at V and 4 bases at J, with 11 bases between the two ends. CDR3 amino acids: CASSLDAGRNQPQHF. In DNA, the CDR3 is TGCGCCAGCAGCTTGGATGCTGGGAGGAATCAGCCCCAGCATTTT. The complete variable domain, with remaining parts taken from reference TRBV5-1 and TRBJ1-5, reads KAGVTQTPRYLIKTRGQQVTLSCSPISGHRSVSWYQQTPGQGLQFLFEYFSETQRNKGNFPGRFSGRQFSNSRSEMNVSTLELGDSALYLCASSLDAGRNQPQHFGDGTRLSIL.

This sequence joins TRBV7-3 and TRBJ1-6, with D unresolved. From germline, CDR1 is SGHTA and CDR2 FQGTGA. Trimming removed 0 bases at V and 10 bases at J, with 7 bases between. The CDR3 is 13 amino acids. CDR3 loop: CASSLTGKSPLHF. The DNA of the CDR3 is TGTGCCAGCAGCTTAACGGGGAAATCACCCCTCCACTTT.

The sample holds a few counts of this clonotype. The chain carries TRBV12-2 and TRBJ1-6; the table's D call, TRBD1, has no DNA check behind it. TRBV12-2 is a listed pseudogene. The CDR3 extends over 16 amino acids. The chain's CDR3 is CASRLEGGTYNSPLHF. CDR3 nucleotides: TGTGCAAGTCGCTTAGAGGGGGGGACCTATAATTCACCCCTCCACTTT.

The chain links TRBV10-1 to TRBJ1-1; TRBD1 might be the D (6 bases). Trimming took 4 bases from V and 8 from J, leaving 17 bases between them. Germline V CDR1 and CDR2: WNHNN, SYGVQD (reference sequence). The CDR3 sequence is 14 residues long. DNA of the CDR3: TGCGCCAGCAGTGTTTACAGGGACGGGGCGGAAGCTTTCTTT. Protein: CASSVYRDGAEAFF.

The V call is TRBV20-1, the J call TRBJ2-3; possibly TRBD2 for D (6 bases). CDR3 length equals 13 residues. Between the trimmed V and J ends, which lost 7 bases and 1 base, there was a span of 12 bases. CDR1 is DFQATT, CDR2 SNEGSKA, per germline (reference sequence). CDR3 nucleotide sequence: TGCAGTGGCGGGGTCAGGCGCACAGATACGCAGTATTTT. This sequence encodes CSGGVRRTDTQYF.

The chain uses TRBV12-3 or TRBV12-4 and TRBJ2-5; no reliable D call. The V gene lost 6 bases and the J gene lost 4 bases, with 9 bases spanning the gap. This CDR3 has 12 residues. CDR3 loop: CASRPDGETQYF. In DNA, the CDR3 is TGTGCCAGCAGACCCGACGGAGAGACCCAGTACTTC.

The V call is TRBV7-9, the J call TRBJ2-5, with 7 bases fitting TRBD2. Unmatched junction bases numbered 13, after V lost 5 bases and J lost 10 bases. The CDR3 is 14 residues long. The germline gives CDR1 SEHNR, CDR2 FQNEAQ (reference sequence). In nucleotides, the CDR3 is TGTGCCAGCAGCCACCAGACCTGGGGGGGGGACCAGTACTTC. Its protein product is CASSHQTWGGDQYF.

This clonotype was detected only a few times. The chain has TRBV27 and TRBJ2-3; the D gene is possibly TRBD2 (5 bases). Germline V lookup: CDR1 MNHEY, CDR2 SMNVEV (reference sequence). The V end lost 6 bases, the J end lost 6 bases, and 22 bases lay between the germline ends. The CDR3 loop spans 16 amino acids. The CDR3 loop reads CASRPLGVGRGDTQYF. The CDR3 DNA follows: TGTGCCAGCAGACCCCTCGGGGTAGGGAGAGGGGATACGCAGTATTTT.

The genes are TRBV6-2 or TRBV6-3 and TRBJ1-5; weak D call: TRBD1 (6 bases). Deletions cut 1 base from V and 7 bases from J, with 11 bases between. Per the germline V gene, CDR1 is MNHEY and CDR2 is SVGEGT. CDR3 size: 14 residues. This chain's CDR3 is CASSYWGADQPQHF. The CDR3 nucleotides read TGTGCCAGCAGTTACTGGGGGGCGGACCAGCCCCAGCATTTT.

This chain uses TRBV28 with TRBJ2-1; D might be TRBD2 (5 bases). From germline, CDR1 is MDHEN and CDR2 SYDVKM. The V end was cut by 4 bases, the J end by 6 bases, with 16 bases between. The CDR3 runs to 15 residues. The CDR3 is CASSSPPSTRNEQFF. The CDR3 DNA is TGTGCCAGCAGTTCCCCTCCTAGCACCCGCAATGAGCAGTTCTTC.

The CDR3, as DNA: TGTGCCAGCAGGCGACAGACGGGAGAGACCCAGTACTTC. It is translated as CASRRQTGETQYF. The rearrangement uses TRBV25-1 and TRBJ2-5; a weak D match, TRBD1 (5 bases). The germline CDR1 and CDR2 sequences are MGHDK and SYGVNS. Trimming took off 6 bases at V and 4 bases at J, with 12 bases between the two ends. CDR3 size: 13 residues.

V gene TRBV6-2 or TRBV6-3 combines with J gene TRBJ1-2; D may be TRBD1 (5 bases). The CDR3 has 14 amino acids. The V end was cut by 5 bases, the J end by 4 bases, with 14 bases between. Germline V gene sequence: CDR1 MNHEY, CDR2 SVGEGT. CDR3 in DNA: TGTGCCAGCAGTAAACTACAGAGGGGCTATGGCTACACCTTC. The encoded protein is CASSKLQRGYGYTF.

The chain combines TRBV6-1 with TRBJ2-3, with D possibly being TRBD2 (6 bases). The V gene lost 8 bases and the J gene lost 3 bases, with 18 bases spanning the gap. The CDR3 sequence is 15 residues long. Germline V gene data show CDR1 as MNHNS and CDR2 as SASEGT. The CDR3 bases are TGTGCCAGCGGGAAGTGGGGCGGGATAACAGATACGCAGTATTTT. Translating gives CASGKWGGITDTQYF.

This clonotype was recorded once. This chain connects TRBV6-2 or TRBV6-3 to TRBJ1-2; tentative D call: TRBD1 (5 bases). The germline V gene encodes CDR1 MNHEY and CDR2 SVGEGT. V lost 6 bases, J lost 7 bases, and 15 bases lay in between. The CDR3 runs to 13 residues. The CDR3 DNA reads as TGTGCCAGCAGATGGGACGGCCGGGGTGGCTACACCTTC. It specifies CASRWDGRGGYTF.

The genes are TRBV24-1 and TRBJ2-3; D gene ambiguous. Trimming shortened V by 3 bases and J by 2 bases, and 8 bases separated the two germline ends. The CDR3 is made up of 14 amino acids. Germline-derived CDR1 and CDR2 are KGHDR and SFDVKD. CDR3 sequence: CATSDGPSTDTQYF. The CDR3 DNA is TGTGCCACCAGTGATGGGCCCTCCACAGATACGCAGTATTTT.

The V gene is TRBV7-2, the J gene TRBJ2-5; D possibly corresponds to TRBD1 (5 bases). Trimming stripped 7 bases from V and 4 bases from J, with 16 bases between. Germline CDR1 SGHTA, CDR2 FQGNSA. The CDR3 is 14 amino acids. Here the CDR3 DNA reads TGTGCCAGCACAGACCAGGGTTTATTAGAGACCCAGTACTTC. Translating it yields CASTDQGLLETQYF. Full variable domain (remainder filled in from reference TRBV7-2 and TRBJ2-5): GAGVSQSPSNKVTEKGKDVELRCDPISGHTALYWYRQSLGQGLEFLIYFQGNSAPDKSGLPSDRFSAERTGGSVSTLTIQRTQQEDSAVYLCASTDQGLLETQYFGPGTRLLVL.

The chain links TRBV6-2 or TRBV6-3 to TRBJ2-4, with D uncertain. CDR3 size: 12 residues. With 2 bases removed from V and 15 bases from J, the gap between germline ends came to 14 bases. The V gene's germline CDR1 is MNHEY and CDR2 SVGEGT. The CDR3 bases are TGTGCCAGCAGTTACCACGCTGGTGGGTTGTACTTC. It specifies CASSYHAGGLYF.